The rows below give T cell receptor beta chains drawn from one sample of a study of T cells in Graves' hyperthyroidism and ophthalmopathy. TCRdb passed the multiplex PCR reads through MiXCR, listing each CDR3 protein once. The table shows 600,000 to 850,000 distinct CDR3 sequences, with around a sixth occurring only once. Source material: blood. All receptors derive from a woman aged 45-65 years with Graves' hyperthyroidism that later progressed to Graves' ophthalmopathy. Both conserved end residues are part of each CDR3.

cdr3_aa v_call
CAKEQGNYGYTF TRBV2
CSAAQDTQYF TRBV20-1
CASSYSQINSPLHF TRBV6-5
CASNEVQWDIQYF TRBV7-9
CASSLGSEGFGNQPQHF TRBV7-2
CASSPQTGASTNYGYTF TRBV14
CASSRQQGDTEAFF TRBV12-3/TRBV12-4
CASSFFGEDTEAFF TRBV12-3/TRBV12-4
CASSPEAASNQPQHF TRBV5-1
CASSQDARQGTIQYF TRBV4-1
CASSWPRDSPSEQYF TRBV7-8
CASSPQGASTEAFF TRBV7-9
CASSPTVYSGNTIYF TRBV5-6
CASSLYKTVNTEAFF TRBV5-1
CASSPTSPEAFF TRBV7-9
CASSLLTRGSYNEQFF TRBV27
CASISNSEQYF TRBV28
CASGYDSGQPQHF TRBV12-5
CASTRTANTGELFF TRBV6-1
CASRPGQGIYEQYF TRBV6-1
CASSFPSGGAGEQFF TRBV7-6
CASSDRSFLYPGELFF TRBV6-1
CSAGTGGSGNTIYF TRBV20-1
CASSPQVGSSPLHF TRBV7-9
CAVKRDWKYEQYF TRBV10-3
CASSELRVPEQYF TRBV2
CASSHLLPTGEKDTEAFF TRBV3-1
CASSSKGGTDTQYF TRBV7-6
CSARDFTDSGNTIYF TRBV20-1
CASSEAGGVTEAFF TRBV6-1
CASSLGVVGGSTDTQYF TRBV5-1
CANRPTGVTSEAFF TRBV11-1
CAWSLKTTGRPEKLFF TRBV30